Listed below are T cell receptor beta chains from one sample, sequenced in a study of identical twins. TCRdb redid the calling of the 5' RACE reads with MiXCR, one entry per CDR3 protein. The data contain around 650,000 distinct CDR3 sequences, about 7.6% of them singletons. These data were also filed under a second study, of yellow fever vaccine responses in identical twins.

The material sequenced was PBMCs. Receptor source: a woman between 18 and 30 years old in good health. CDR3s include the opening cysteine and the closing phenylalanine or tryptophan.

J: TRBJ2-7
V: TRBV7-9
CDR3: CASSLVGGLEQYF

J: TRBJ2-3
V: TRBV9
CDR3: CASSPRQVGDTQYF

J: TRBJ2-3
V: TRBV12-3/TRBV12-4
CDR3: CASSKTGDTQYF

J: TRBJ1-1
V: TRBV20-1
CDR3: CSARRGGTELEAFF

J: TRBJ2-1
V: TRBV7-6
CDR3: CASSLRVLDEQFF

J: TRBJ1-6
V: TRBV20-1
CDR3: CSARDPAGTENSPLHF

J: TRBJ1-6
V: TRBV5-1
CDR3: CASSLGHQGSPLHF

J: TRBJ2-7
V: TRBV9
CDR3: CASSPGPIYEQYF

J: TRBJ2-6
V: TRBV20-1
CDR3: CSARDRLWGANVLTF

J: TRBJ2-5
V: TRBV2
CDR3: CASSPTASQETQYF

J: TRBJ2-3
V: TRBV7-8
CDR3: CASSLASALGGADTQYF

J: TRBJ2-5
V: TRBV3-1
CDR3: CASSHMGGKETQYF

J: TRBJ2-7
V: TRBV28
CDR3: CASSPPGTSGYEQYF

J: TRBJ1-6
V: TRBV3-1
CDR3: CASRTGSLNSPLHF

J: TRBJ2-3
V: TRBV20-1
CDR3: CSARARDRGLVTQYF

J: TRBJ1-5
V: TRBV3-1
CDR3: CASSQDPGGGNQPQHF

J: TRBJ2-1
V: TRBV2
CDR3: CASSGWDSYNEQFF

J: TRBJ2-3
V: TRBV7-7
CDR3: CASSGGYTDTQYF

J: TRBJ1-2
V: TRBV3-1
CDR3: CASSPPTDYYGYTF

J: TRBJ1-1
V: TRBV29-1
CDR3: CSVGAQFGTEAFF

J: TRBJ1-6
V: TRBV10-3
CDR3: CAIRATGGTDSPLHF

J: TRBJ2-3
V: TRBV7-9
CDR3: CASSETSGWIVF

J: TRBJ1-1
V: TRBV10-3
CDR3: CAITFRRGLNSDTEAFF

J: TRBJ2-1
V: TRBV12-3/TRBV12-4
CDR3: CASIDRTSGGISGWDEQFF

J: TRBJ2-1
V: TRBV20-1
CDR3: CSARDPTAQLYYNEQFF

J: TRBJ2-1
V: TRBV4-1
CDR3: CASSQEGAGVFYNEQFF

J: TRBJ2-2
V: TRBV7-9
CDR3: CASSTKPSGNTGELFF

J: TRBJ2-2
V: TRBV20-1
CDR3: CSARPGPRDTGELFF

J: TRBJ2-5
V: TRBV4-2
CDR3: CASSQDWMQETQYF

J: TRBJ2-1
V: TRBV13
CDR3: CASSWSLGPAGQFF

J: TRBJ1-6
V: TRBV4-2
CDR3: CASSQAWDSPLHF

J: TRBJ2-1
V: TRBV20-1
CDR3: CSASSGGNEQFF

J: TRBJ2-7
V: TRBV28
CDR3: CASSPDRVREQYF

J: TRBJ2-1
V: TRBV7-8
CDR3: CASSPKRLALDEQFF

J: TRBJ2-7
V: TRBV3-1
CDR3: CASSYRDRGTYEQYF

J: TRBJ1-6
V: TRBV11-1
CDR3: CASSKGLIHSSYNSPLHF

J: TRBJ2-4
V: TRBV2
CDR3: CASSEVGRAKNIQYF

J: TRBJ2-3
V: TRBV4-1
CDR3: CASSEYSGDTQYF

J: TRBJ2-3
V: TRBV29-1
CDR3: CSVVVKREADTQYF

J: TRBJ2-1
V: TRBV29-1
CDR3: CSAKGGAAYNEQFF

J: TRBJ2-1
V: TRBV20-1
CDR3: CSARIGGSISDEQFF

J: TRBJ2-1
V: TRBV3-1
CDR3: CASSPRYDPQFF

J: TRBJ2-3
V: TRBV2
CDR3: CASSPTDRDRTDTQYF

J: TRBJ2-3
V: TRBV12-3/TRBV12-4
CDR3: CTSSRRGASLPRTDTQYF

J: TRBJ2-1
V: TRBV9
CDR3: CASSVAGSAYNEQFF